One sample yielded the 15 T cell receptor beta chains listed below, sequenced in a study of T cells in Graves' hyperthyroidism and ophthalmopathy. Authors of the study amplified TCR beta CDR3 regions from RNA transcripts. The HTBI primer set was used in a first-round RT-PCR of the TCR CDR3. TCRdb used MiXCR to reprocess the multiplex PCR reads, holding one entry per CDR3 protein. The profile shows about 290,000 distinct CDR3 sequences, roughly 15% of them singletons. The sequencing sample was made of blood. The receptors come from a woman aged 40 to 50 with Graves' hyperthyroidism.

V gene TRBV6-5 combines with J gene TRBJ2-3; 9 bases are shared with TRBD1. J was trimmed by 4 bases and V by 4 bases; bases with no gene match: 12. The CDR3 contains 17 residues. Per the germline V gene, CDR1 is MNHEY and CDR2 is SVGAGI. In nucleotides, the CDR3 is TGTGCCAGCAGTTCACTTCAACAGGGGGCTAACGCAGATACGCAGTATTTT. Encoded protein: CASSSLQQGANADTQYF.

This clonotype was picked up many times. The J gene is TRBJ2-3, the V gene TRBV6-6; 10 positions agree with TRBD2. The CDR3 is made up of 15 amino acids. Germline CDR1 and CDR2: MNHNY and SVGAGI (reference sequence). The ends lost 0 bases at V and 9 bases at J; junction bases unmatched: 6. The CDR3 bases are TGTGCCAGCAGTTACTCCTCTAGCGGGGGAGAAACGCAGTATTTT. This sequence encodes CASSYSSSGGETQYF.

The V and J genes are TRBV27 and TRBJ2-1, with D possibly TRBD2 on 6 matching bases. Germline assignment: CDR1 MNHEY and CDR2 SMNVEV (reference sequence). V was shortened by 2 bases and J by 3 bases, with 17 bases between the two germline ends. This CDR3 comprises 17 residues. DNA of the CDR3: TGTGCCAGCAGTTTACGGGGGACGAACGAACTCTACAATGAGCAGTTCTTC. It is translated as CASSLRGTNELYNEQFF.

This clonotype has a count of ten or more. The chain combines TRBV28 with TRBJ1-2, with 7 positions matching TRBD1. This CDR3 region has 13 residues. Germline trimming cut 5 bases from V and 5 bases from J; bases unmatched to any gene: 5. Germline assignment: CDR1 MDHEN and CDR2 SYDVKM. In nucleotides, the CDR3 is TGTGCCAGCAGTAAAGGGACAGATTATGGCTACACCTTC. Amino acids: CASSKGTDYGYTF.

This clonotype was seen ten or more times. The chain joins TRBV20-1 to TRBJ1-1, with D unresolved. From germline, CDR1 is DFQATT and CDR2 SNEGSKA (reference sequence). V was cut by 0 bases and J by 1 base, with 9 bases left in between. CDR3 length: 14 residues. This chain's CDR3 is CSAREGEGNTEAFF. The CDR3 DNA sequence: TGCAGTGCTAGAGAAGGAGAAGGGAACACTGAAGCTTTCTTT.

In its sample, this clonotype was seen many times. V gene TRBV6-1 combines with J gene TRBJ1-1; 8 nucleotides agree with TRBD1. CDR1 is MNHNS and CDR2 is SASEGT in the germline V gene. The length of the CDR3 is 16 residues. Trimming at V came to 5 bases and at J to 0 bases, leaving 8 bases not matched to a gene. CDR3 amino acids: CASSSSQGGMNTEAFF. The CDR3 DNA reads as TGTGCCAGCAGTAGCTCACAGGGGGGAATGAACACTGAAGCTTTCTTT.

This clonotype was counted only a few times. This chain joins TRBV25-1 and TRBJ1-2; maybe TRBD1 (5 bases). The CDR3 sequence is 13 residues long. Trimming stripped 4 bases from V and 8 bases from J, with 14 bases between. The germline V gene encodes CDR1 MGHDK and CDR2 SYGVNS. CDR3 sequence (DNA): TGTGCCAGCAGTGTCGGTTGGGGCCGGGGCTACACCTTC. This encodes CASSVGWGRGYTF.

Ten or more counts support this clonotype. The chain joins TRBV12-3 or TRBV12-4 to TRBJ1-5; a possible D gene is TRBD1 (5 bases). V was pared by 3 bases and J by 5 bases, with 14 bases between. CDR3 length: 15 residues. CDR3 sequence reads: CASSFGVGRDQPQHF. CDR3 DNA sequence: TGTGCCAGCAGTTTTGGAGTAGGCAGGGATCAGCCCCAGCATTTT.

This clonotype was seen many times. V is TRBV12-3 or TRBV12-4 and J is TRBJ1-5; a weak D match, TRBD1 (5 bases). The CDR3 has 13 residues. V was cut by 6 bases and J by 7 bases, with 13 bases left in between. This chain's CDR3 is CASSPRRAQPQHF. CDR3 nucleotide sequence: TGTGCCAGCAGCCCCCGCAGGGCACAGCCCCAGCATTTT.

The table lists this clonotype with many counts. In nucleotides, the CDR3 is TGTGCCAGCAGCTTAACGAGCGGGACTCACACAGATACGCAGTATTTT. It specifies CASSLTSGTHTDTQYF. V gene TRBV7-3 combines with J gene TRBJ2-3; 7 nucleotides agree with TRBD2. CDR1 and CDR2 from the germline V gene are SGHTA and FQGTGA. This CDR3 is built from 16 residues. The J segment lost 2 bases and the V segment lost 0 bases, leaving 5 bases of the junction unmatched.

This clonotype was picked up many times. This rearrangement joins TRBV30 to TRBJ2-1; D is ambiguous. The CDR3 loop spans 13 amino acids. The germline V gene has CDR1 GTSNPN and CDR2 SVGIG (reference sequence). With 0 bases removed from V and 4 bases from J, the gap between germline ends came to 7 bases. Here the CDR3 reads CAWSVGSYNEQFF. In DNA form, the CDR3 reads TGTGCCTGGAGTGTCGGAAGTTACAATGAGCAGTTCTTC.

This clonotype turned up a few times. The chain links TRBV19 to TRBJ2-1; 7 bases match TRBD1. J gave up 4 bases and V 8 bases, and 11 bases lay outside the gene matches. Germline CDR1 is LNHDA and CDR2 is SQIVND (reference sequence). This CDR3 has 15 residues. The CDR3 bases are TGTGCCAGTGCATCGGGACAGATATCTTACAATGAGCAGTTCTTC. This sequence encodes CASASGQISYNEQFF.

This clonotype was counted once. The chain recombines TRBV2 with TRBJ1-1; 11 bases are a match to TRBD1. This CDR3 spans 14 amino acids. The germline V gene encodes CDR1 SNHLY and CDR2 FYNNEI. V lost 3 bases to trimming and J lost 5 bases; unmatched junction nucleotides: 2. DNA for the CDR3: TGTGCCAGCAGTGAGGGACAGGGGGATACTGAAGCTTTCTTT. Its translation: CASSEGQGDTEAFF. Full variable domain (remainder filled in from reference TRBV2 and TRBJ1-1): EPEVTQTPSHQVTQMGQEVILRCVPISNHLYFYWYRQILGQKVEFLVSFYNNEISEKSEIFDDQFSVERPDGSNFTLKIRSTKLEDSAMYFCASSEGQGDTEAFFGQGTRLTVV.

This clonotype was counted ten times or more. The V and J genes are TRBV2 and TRBJ2-7; D not certain. The germline gives CDR1 SNHLY, CDR2 FYNNEI. There are 12 residues in the CDR3. The V and J ends lost 7 bases and 4 bases respectively, with 11 bases between them. CDR3 DNA: TGTGCCAGCACTGACCGGGCATACGAGCAGTACTTC. Translation gives CASTDRAYEQYF.

The sample holds many counts of this clonotype. The chain combines TRBV11-3 with TRBJ2-1, with 13 bases identical to TRBD2. The CDR3 covers 16 residues. With 3 bases clipped from V and 7 bases from J, the junction kept 6 bases outside the gene matches. Germline CDR1 SGHNT, CDR2 YENEEA. The CDR3 spells CASSLWTSGSGNEQFF. DNA of the CDR3: TGTGCCAGCAGCTTGTGGACTAGCGGGAGCGGGAATGAGCAGTTCTTC.